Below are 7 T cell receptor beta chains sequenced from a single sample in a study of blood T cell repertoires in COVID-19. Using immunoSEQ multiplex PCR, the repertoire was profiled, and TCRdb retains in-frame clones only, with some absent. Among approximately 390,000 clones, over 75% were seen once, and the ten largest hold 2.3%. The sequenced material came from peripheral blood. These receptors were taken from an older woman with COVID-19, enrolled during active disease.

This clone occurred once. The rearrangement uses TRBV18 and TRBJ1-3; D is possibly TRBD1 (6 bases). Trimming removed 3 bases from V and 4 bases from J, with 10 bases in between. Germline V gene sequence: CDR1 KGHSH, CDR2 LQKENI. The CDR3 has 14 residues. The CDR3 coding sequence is TGTGCCAGCTCACCGTGGACAGCAGGAAACACCATATATTTT. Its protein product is CASSPWTAGNTIYF.

CDR3 region: CASSTRGIAYEQYF. The CDR3 DNA is TGTGCCAGCAGCACAAGGGGGATCGCCTACGAGCAGTACTTC. The genes are TRBV5-4 and TRBJ2-7, with D perhaps TRBD1 (6 bases). This CDR3 region has 14 residues. Germline CDR1 is SGHNT and CDR2 is YYREEE (reference sequence). V shed 4 bases and J shed 2 bases, with 13 bases lying between them. The entire variable domain, with the rest obtained from reference TRBV5-4 and TRBJ2-7, is as follows: ETGVTQSPTHLIKTRGQQVTLRCSSQSGHNTVSWYQQALGQGPQFIFQYYREEENGRGNFPPRFSGLQFPNYSSELNVNALELDDSALYLCASSTRGIAYEQYFGPGTRLTVT.

CDR3 in amino acids: CASSPRTSGGVTAGELFF. CDR3 nucleotides: TGTGCCAGCAGCCCGCGGACTAGCGGGGGGGTCACCGCCGGGGAGCTGTTTTTT. The J gene is TRBJ2-2, the V gene TRBV4-2, with 15 bases that match TRBD2. The CDR3 is made up of 18 amino acids. Germline assignment: CDR1 LGHNA and CDR2 YNFKEQ. V was clipped by 4 bases and J by 6 bases; unmatched bases: 9.

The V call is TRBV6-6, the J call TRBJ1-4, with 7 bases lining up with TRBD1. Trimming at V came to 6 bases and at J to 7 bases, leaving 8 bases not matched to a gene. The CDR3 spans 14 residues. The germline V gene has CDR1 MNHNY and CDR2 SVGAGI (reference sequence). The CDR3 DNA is TGTGCCAGCAGCAGACAGGGAGTTGGTGAAAAACTGTTTTTT. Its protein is CASSRQGVGEKLFF.

This CDR3 reads CASSQVDINQPQHF. The CDR3 coding sequence is TGTGCCAGCAGCCAAGTGGACATAAATCAGCCCCAGCATTTT. V is TRBV4-2 and J is TRBJ1-5; the D gene is possibly TRBD1 (5 bases). CDR3 size: 14 residues. V dropped 1 base and J dropped 4 bases, with 8 bases sitting between them. Per the germline V gene, CDR1 is LGHNA and CDR2 is YNFKEQ.

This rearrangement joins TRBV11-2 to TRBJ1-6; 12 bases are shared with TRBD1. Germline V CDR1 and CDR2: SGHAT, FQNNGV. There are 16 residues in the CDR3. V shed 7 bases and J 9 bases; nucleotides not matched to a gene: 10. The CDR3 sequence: CASKGQGARNGSPLHF. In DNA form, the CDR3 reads TGTGCCAGCAAGGGACAGGGGGCGAGGAACGGTTCACCCCTCCACTTT.

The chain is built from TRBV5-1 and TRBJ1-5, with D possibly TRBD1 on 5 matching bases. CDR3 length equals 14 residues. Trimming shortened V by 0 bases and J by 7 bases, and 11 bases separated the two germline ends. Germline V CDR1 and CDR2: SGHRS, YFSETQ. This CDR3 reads CASSLESGQQPQHF. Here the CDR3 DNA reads TGCGCCAGCAGCTTGGAGTCAGGGCAACAGCCCCAGCATTTT.